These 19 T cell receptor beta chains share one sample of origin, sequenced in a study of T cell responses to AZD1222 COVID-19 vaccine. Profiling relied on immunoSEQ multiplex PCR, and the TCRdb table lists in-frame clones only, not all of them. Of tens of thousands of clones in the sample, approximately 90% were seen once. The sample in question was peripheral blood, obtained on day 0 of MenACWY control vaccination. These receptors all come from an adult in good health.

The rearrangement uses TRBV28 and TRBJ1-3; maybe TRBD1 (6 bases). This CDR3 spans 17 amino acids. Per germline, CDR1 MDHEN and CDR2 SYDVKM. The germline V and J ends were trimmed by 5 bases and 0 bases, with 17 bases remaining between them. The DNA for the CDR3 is TGTGCCAGCAGTCCGCAAGGGGGGCCCTCCTCTGGAAACACCATATATTTT. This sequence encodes CASSPQGGPSSGNTIYF. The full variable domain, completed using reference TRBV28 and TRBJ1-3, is DVKVTQSSRYLVKRTGEKVFLECVQDMDHENMFWYRQDPGLGLRLIYFSYDVKMKEKGDIPEGYSVSREKKERFSLILESASTNQTSMYLCASSPQGGPSSGNTIYFGEGSWLTVV.

This CDR3 reads CASSPSTSYNEQFF. CDR3 DNA sequence: TGTGCCAGCAGTCCGAGTACCTCCTACAATGAGCAGTTCTTC. The chain couples TRBV28 to TRBJ2-1; no clear D. Looked up from germline, CDR1 is MDHEN and CDR2 is SYDVKM. The CDR3 totals 14 residues. The V gene lost 5 bases and the J gene lost 0 bases, with 8 bases spanning the gap.

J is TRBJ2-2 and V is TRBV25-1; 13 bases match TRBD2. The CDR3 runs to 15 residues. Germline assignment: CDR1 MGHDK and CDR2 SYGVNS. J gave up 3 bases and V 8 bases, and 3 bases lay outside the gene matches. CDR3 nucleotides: TGTGCCAGCCGACTAGCGGGGGGAGACACCGGGGAGCTGTTTTTT. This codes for CASRLAGGDTGELFF.

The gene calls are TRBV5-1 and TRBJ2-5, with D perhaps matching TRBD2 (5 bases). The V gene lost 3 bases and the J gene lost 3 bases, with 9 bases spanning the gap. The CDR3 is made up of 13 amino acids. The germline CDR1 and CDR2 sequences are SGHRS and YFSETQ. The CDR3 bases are TGCGCCAGCAGCTCGGACGGGGAAGAGACCCAGTACTTC. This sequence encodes CASSSDGEETQYF.

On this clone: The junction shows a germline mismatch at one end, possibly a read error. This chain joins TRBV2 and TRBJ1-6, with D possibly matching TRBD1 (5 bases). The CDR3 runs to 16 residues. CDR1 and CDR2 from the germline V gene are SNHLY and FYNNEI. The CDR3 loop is CASSEAGAQWDSPLHF. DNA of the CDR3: TGTGCCAGCAGCGAAGCTGGGGCCCAGTGGGATTCACCCCTCCACTTT.

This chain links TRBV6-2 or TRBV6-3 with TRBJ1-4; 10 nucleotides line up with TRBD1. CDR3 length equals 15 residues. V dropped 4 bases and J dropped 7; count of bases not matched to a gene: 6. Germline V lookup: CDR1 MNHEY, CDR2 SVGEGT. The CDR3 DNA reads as TGTGCCAGCAGTTTGTCCGGGACAGGGGTTGAAAAACTGTTTTTT. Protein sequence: CASSLSGTGVEKLFF.

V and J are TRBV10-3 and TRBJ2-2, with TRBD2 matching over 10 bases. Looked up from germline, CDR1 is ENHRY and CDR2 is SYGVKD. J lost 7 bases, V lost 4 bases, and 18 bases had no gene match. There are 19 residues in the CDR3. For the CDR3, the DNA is TGTGCCATCAGTGGCCCTAGCGGGGGCGGGGGCCCGGTCGACGGGGAGCTGTTTTTT. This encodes CAISGPSGGGGPVDGELFF.

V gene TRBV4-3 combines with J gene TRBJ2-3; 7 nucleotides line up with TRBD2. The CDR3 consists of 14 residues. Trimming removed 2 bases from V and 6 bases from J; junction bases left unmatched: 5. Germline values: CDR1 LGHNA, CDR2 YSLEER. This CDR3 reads CASSQSGAEDTQYF. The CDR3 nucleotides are TGCGCCAGCAGCCAAAGCGGGGCGGAGGATACGCAGTATTTT.

The CDR3 DNA is TGTGCCAGCAGCCCACGGACAGGGAAATCCTTCTACGGTAATTCACCCCTCCACTTT. Residues: CASSPRTGKSFYGNSPLHF. This chain uses TRBV28 with TRBJ1-6, with 8 bases aligning to TRBD1. Trimming took 6 bases from V and 6 from J; bases not matched to a gene: 19. This CDR3 spans 19 amino acids. Germline loops: CDR1 MDHEN, CDR2 SYDVKM.

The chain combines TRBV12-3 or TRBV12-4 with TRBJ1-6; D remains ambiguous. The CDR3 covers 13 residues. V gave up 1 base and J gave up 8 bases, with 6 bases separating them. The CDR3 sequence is CASSLERYSPLHF. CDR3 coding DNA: TGTGCCAGCAGTTTAGAAAGGTATTCACCCCTCCACTTT.

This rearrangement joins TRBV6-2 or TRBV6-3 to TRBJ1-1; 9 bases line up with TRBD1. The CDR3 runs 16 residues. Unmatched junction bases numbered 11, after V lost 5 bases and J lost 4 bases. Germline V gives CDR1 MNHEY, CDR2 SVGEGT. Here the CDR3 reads CASSKSPGQGFTEAFF. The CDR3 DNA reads TGTGCCAGCAGTAAGTCTCCGGGACAGGGTTTCACTGAAGCTTTCTTT.

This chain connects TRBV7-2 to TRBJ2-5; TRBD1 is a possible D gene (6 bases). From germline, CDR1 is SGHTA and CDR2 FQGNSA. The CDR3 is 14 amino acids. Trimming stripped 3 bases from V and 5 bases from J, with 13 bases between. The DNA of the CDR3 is TGTGCCAGCAGCTTGCAGGGGCAGAGGGAGACCCAGTACTTC. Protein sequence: CASSLQGQRETQYF.

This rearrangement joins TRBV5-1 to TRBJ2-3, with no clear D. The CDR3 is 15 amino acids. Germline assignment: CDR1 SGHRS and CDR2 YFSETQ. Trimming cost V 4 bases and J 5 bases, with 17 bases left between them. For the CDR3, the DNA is TGCGCCAGCAGCGAAGCAGGCCCCCCCCAAGATACGCAGTATTTT. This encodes CASSEAGPPQDTQYF.

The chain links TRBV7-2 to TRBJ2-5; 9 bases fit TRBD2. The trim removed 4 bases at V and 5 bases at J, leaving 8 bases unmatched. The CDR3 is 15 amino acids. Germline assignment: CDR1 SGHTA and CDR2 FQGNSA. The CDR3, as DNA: TGTGCCAGCAGCTATAGGGGTGCGGGGGGGGAGACCCAGTACTTC. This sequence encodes CASSYRGAGGETQYF.

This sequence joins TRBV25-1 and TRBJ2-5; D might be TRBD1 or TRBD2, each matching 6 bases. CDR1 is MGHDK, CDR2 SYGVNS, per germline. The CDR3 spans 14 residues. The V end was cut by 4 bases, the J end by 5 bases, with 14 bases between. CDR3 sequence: CASSGPEGEETQYF. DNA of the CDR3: TGTGCCAGCAGTGGGCCGGAGGGGGAGGAGACCCAGTACTTC.

This CDR3 reads CASSGTGTDTQYF. The CDR3 DNA sequence: TGTGCCAGTTCCGGGACAGGCACAGATACGCAGTATTTT. The chain uses TRBV12-3 or TRBV12-4 and TRBJ2-3, with 7 bases matching TRBD1. This CDR3 has 13 residues. The V gene end was trimmed by 9 bases and the J gene end by 1 base; junction bases not matched to a gene: 4.

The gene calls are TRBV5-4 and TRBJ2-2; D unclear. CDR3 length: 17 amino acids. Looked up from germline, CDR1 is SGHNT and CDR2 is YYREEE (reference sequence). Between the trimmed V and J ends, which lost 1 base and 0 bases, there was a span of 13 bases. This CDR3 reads CASSLYRAASNTGELFF. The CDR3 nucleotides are TGTGCCAGCAGCTTGTATAGGGCGGCCTCGAACACCGGGGAGCTGTTTTTT.

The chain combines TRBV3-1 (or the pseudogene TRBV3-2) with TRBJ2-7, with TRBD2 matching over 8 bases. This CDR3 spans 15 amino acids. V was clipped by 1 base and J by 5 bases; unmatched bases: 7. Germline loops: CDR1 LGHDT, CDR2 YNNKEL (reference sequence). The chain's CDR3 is CASSQVSGGRDEQYF. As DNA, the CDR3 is TGTGCCAGCAGCCAAGTGTCGGGAGGGCGGGACGAGCAGTACTTC.

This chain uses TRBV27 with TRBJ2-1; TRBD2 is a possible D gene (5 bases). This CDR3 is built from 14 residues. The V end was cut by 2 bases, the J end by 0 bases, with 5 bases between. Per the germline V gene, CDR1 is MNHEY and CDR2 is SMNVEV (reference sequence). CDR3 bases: TGTGCCAGCAGTTTAAGCGGCTCCTACAATGAGCAGTTCTTC. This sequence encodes CASSLSGSYNEQFF.